Below are 2 T cell receptor beta chains sequenced from a single sample in a study of T cell repertoires in cytomegalovirus infection (dated by TCRdb to the late 2010s). Their recognized antigens are unknown. The treatment or condition label on this specimen signifies: in vitro stimulation with specific CMV peptide epitopes to enrich CMV-specific T cells. Sequencing was carried out with an Illumina HiSeq 1500. The raw public reads went through TCRdb reprocessing: fastp at Q25, MiXCR clone calling, in-frame beta chains kept. Each CDR3 protein appears once, grouped with its most common genes and DNA. Within this sample are roughly 800,000 distinct CDR3 sequences, with about 28% of them counted one time only. About 12% of the sample belongs to the ten largest clones. The specimen was cultured CD8+ T cells from PBMCs, collected from culture after CMV antigen stimulation. All receptors derive from a human donor in good health (CMV status not recorded). Some clones in this sample may be carry-over from other donors' samples.

In its sample, this clonotype was seen a few times. The genes are TRBV7-9 and TRBJ1-5; TRBD1 matches at 8 bases. The CDR3 runs to 14 residues. V gave up 7 bases and J gave up 6 bases; unmatched junction bases: 8. CDR1 SEHNR and CDR2 FQNEAQ come from the germline V gene (reference sequence). CDR3 protein: CASTAGGAGQPQHF. CDR3 DNA sequence: TGTGCCAGCACCGCAGGGGGCGCAGGTCAGCCCCAGCATTTT.

This chain links TRBV12-3 or TRBV12-4 with TRBJ1-2; D is possibly TRBD1 (6 bases). This CDR3 spans 16 amino acids. Trimming took off 3 bases at V and 2 bases at J, with 16 bases between the two ends. CDR3 amino acids: CASSFPERQANYGYTF. DNA for the CDR3: TGTGCCAGCAGTTTCCCGGAGCGACAGGCAAACTATGGCTACACCTTC.